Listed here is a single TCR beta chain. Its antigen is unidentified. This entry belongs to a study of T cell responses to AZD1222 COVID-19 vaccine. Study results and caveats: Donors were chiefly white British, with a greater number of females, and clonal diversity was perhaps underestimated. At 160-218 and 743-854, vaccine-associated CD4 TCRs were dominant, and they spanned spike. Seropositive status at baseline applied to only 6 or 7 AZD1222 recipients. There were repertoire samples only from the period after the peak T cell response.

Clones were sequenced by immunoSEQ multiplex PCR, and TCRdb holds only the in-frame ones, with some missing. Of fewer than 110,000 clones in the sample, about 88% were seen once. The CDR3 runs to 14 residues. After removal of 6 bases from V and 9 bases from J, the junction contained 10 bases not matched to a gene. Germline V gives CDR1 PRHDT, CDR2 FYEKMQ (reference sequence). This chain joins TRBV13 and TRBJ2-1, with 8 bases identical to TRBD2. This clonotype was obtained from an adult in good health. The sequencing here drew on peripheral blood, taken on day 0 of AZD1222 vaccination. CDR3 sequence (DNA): TGTGCCAGCAGAATGGCCGGGACTAGGGGTGAGCAGTTCTTC. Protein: CASRMAGTRGEQFF.